This T cell receptor beta chain came from a study of radiotherapy plus CTLA-4 blockade in lung cancer. The V end lost 1 base, the J end lost 5 bases, and 14 bases lay between the germline ends. The CDR3 is made up of 15 amino acids. From germline, CDR1 is MNHEY and CDR2 SMNVEV (reference sequence). Study results and caveats: Blood saw expansion of tumor-derived TCR clones after radiotherapy plus ipilimumab. Among reported predictors of response, early blood T cell clone dynamics with interferon-beta performed best.

A remark on this clone: What it binds is not known.

The method was immunoSEQ multiplex PCR; TCRdb's version includes in-frame clones alone and lacks a portion of them. The sample has fewer than 140,000 clones, over 65% seen once. The V call is TRBV27, the J call TRBJ1-2; TRBD1 is a possible D gene (5 bases). The starting material was peripheral blood, obtained from a patient treated with radiotherapy plus ipilimumab. The sequence was obtained from a human donor with non-small cell lung cancer that progressed on radiotherapy plus ipilimumab. Some clones in this sample may be carry-over from other donors' samples. The CDR3 region is CASSLYGPGLYGYTF. The CDR3 DNA follows: TGTGCCAGCAGTTTATATGGTCCAGGGCTATATGGCTACACCTTC.